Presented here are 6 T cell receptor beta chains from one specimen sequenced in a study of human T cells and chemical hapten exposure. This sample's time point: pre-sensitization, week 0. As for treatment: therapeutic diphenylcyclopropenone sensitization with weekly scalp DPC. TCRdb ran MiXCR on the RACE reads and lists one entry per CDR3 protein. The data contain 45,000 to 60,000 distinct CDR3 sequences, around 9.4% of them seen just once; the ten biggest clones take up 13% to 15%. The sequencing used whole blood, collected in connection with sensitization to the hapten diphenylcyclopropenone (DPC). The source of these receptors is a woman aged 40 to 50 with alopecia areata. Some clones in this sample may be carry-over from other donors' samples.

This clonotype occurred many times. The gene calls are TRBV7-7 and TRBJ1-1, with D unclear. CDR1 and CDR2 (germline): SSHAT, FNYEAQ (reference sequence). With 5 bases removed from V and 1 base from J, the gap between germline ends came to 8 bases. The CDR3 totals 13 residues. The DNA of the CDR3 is TGTGCCAGCAGCCTGGCGCCGAACACTGAAGCTTTCTTT. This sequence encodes CASSLAPNTEAFF.

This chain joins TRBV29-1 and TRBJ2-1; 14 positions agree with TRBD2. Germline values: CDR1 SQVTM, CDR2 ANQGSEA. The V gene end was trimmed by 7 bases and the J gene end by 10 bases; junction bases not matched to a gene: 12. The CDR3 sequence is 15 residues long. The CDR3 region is CSAGEGTSGGGEQFF. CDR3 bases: TGCAGCGCCGGGGAAGGGACTAGCGGGGGTGGAGAGCAGTTCTTC.

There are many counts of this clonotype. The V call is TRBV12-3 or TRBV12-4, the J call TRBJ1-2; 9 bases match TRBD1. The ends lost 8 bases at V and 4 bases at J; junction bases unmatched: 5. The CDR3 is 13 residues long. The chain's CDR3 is CASGVQGAYGYTF. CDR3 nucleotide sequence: TGTGCCAGCGGAGTACAGGGGGCCTATGGCTACACCTTC.

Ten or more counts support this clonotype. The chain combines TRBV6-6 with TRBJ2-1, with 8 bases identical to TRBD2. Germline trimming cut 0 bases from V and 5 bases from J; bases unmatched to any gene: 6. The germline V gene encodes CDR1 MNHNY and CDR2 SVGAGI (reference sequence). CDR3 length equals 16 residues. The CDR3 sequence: CASSYSIAGLDNEQFF. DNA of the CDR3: TGTGCCAGCAGTTACTCGATAGCGGGGCTTGACAATGAGCAGTTCTTC.

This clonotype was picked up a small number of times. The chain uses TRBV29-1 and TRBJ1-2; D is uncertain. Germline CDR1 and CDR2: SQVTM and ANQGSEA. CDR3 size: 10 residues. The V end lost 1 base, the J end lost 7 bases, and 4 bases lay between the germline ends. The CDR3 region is CSVEGVGYTF. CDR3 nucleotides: TGCAGCGTTGAAGGGGTTGGCTACACCTTC.

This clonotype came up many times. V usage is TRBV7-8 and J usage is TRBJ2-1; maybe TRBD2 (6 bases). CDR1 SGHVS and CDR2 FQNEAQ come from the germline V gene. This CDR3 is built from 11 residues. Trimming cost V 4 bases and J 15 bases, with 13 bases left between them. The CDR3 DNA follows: TGTGCCAGCAGCTCGGGACTTGTGCTGTTCTTC. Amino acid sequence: CASSSGLVLFF.